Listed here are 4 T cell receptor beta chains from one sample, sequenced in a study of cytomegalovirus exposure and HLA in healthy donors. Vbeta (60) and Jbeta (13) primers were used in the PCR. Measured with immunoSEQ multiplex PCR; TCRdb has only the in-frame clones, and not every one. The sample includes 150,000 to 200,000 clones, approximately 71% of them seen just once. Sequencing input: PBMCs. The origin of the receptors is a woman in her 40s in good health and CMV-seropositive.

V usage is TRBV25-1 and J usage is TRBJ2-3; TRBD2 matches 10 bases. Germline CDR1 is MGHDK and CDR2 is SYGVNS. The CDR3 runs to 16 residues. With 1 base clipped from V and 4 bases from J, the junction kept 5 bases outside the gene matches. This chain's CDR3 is CASSELFLAGADTQYF. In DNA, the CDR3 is TGTGCCAGCAGTGAATTATTCCTAGCGGGAGCAGATACGCAGTATTTT. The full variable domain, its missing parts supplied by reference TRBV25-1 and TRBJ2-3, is EADIYQTPRYLVIGTGKKITLECSQTMGHDKMYWYQQDPGMELHLIHYSYGVNSTEKGDLSSESTVSRIRTEHFPLTLESARPSHTSQYLCASSELFLAGADTQYFGPGTRLTVL.

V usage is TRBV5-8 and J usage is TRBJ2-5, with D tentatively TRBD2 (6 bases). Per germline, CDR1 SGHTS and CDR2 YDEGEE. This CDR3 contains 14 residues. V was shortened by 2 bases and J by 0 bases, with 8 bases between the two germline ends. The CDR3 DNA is TGTGCCAGCAGCTTCCGGGGGTACCAAGAGACCCAGTACTTC. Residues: CASSFRGYQETQYF.

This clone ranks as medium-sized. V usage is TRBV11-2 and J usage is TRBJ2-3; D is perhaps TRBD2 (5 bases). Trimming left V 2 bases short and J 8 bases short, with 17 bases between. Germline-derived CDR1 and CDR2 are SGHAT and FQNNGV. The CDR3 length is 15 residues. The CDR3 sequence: CASSLMGTSRGTQYF. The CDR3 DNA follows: TGTGCCAGCAGCTTAATGGGTACCTCCCGGGGTACGCAGTATTTT.

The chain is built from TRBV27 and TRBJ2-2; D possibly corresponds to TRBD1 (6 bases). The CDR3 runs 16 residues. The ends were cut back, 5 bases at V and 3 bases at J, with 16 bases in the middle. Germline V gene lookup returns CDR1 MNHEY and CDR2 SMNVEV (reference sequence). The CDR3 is CASSRQALGDTGELFF. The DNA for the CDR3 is TGTGCCAGCAGTAGACAGGCACTCGGGGACACCGGGGAGCTGTTTTTT.